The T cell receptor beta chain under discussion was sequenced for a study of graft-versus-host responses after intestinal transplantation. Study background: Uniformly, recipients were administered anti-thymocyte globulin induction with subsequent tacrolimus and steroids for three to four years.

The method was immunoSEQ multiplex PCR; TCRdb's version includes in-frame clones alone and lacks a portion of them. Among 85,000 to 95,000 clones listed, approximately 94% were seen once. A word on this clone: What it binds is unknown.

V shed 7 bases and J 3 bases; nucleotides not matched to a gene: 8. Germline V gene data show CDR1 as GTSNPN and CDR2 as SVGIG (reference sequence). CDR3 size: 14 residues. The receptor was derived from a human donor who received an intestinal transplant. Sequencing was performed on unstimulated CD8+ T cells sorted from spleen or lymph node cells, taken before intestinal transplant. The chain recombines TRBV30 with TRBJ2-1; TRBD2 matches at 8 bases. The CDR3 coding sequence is TGTGCCTACGACGAGGGGACTAGCTACAATGAGCAGTTCTTC. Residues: CAYDEGTSYNEQFF. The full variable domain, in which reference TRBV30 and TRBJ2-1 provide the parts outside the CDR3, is SQTIHQWPATLVQPVGSPLSLECTVEGTSNPNLYWYRQAAGRGLQLLFYSVGIGQISSEVPQNLSASRPQDRQFILSSKKLLLSDSGFYLCAYDEGTSYNEQFFGPGTRLTVL.